This T cell receptor (beta chain) was identified during a study of T cell responses to AZD1222 COVID-19 vaccine. Findings and limits, study-wide: A rise in Spike-specific TCR breadth and depth followed two AZD1222 doses.

Comments on this clone: What it recognizes is unknown.

The ends were cut back, 1 base at V and 1 base at J, with 7 bases in the middle. Germline loops: CDR1 SGHAT, CDR2 FQNNGV. The CDR3 sequence is 14 residues long. The assay was immunoSEQ multiplex PCR, and TCRdb's table has in-frame clones only and misses some. The table has around 120,000 clones, roughly 91% seen once. The sequencing used peripheral blood, collected 28 days after the second AZD1222 dose. This receptor was obtained from an adult who received the AZD1222 COVID-19 vaccine. This chain uses TRBV11-2 with TRBJ1-1; unclear D gene. As DNA, the CDR3 is TGTGCCAGCAGCTTAGCCCCAGGGAACACTGAAGCTTTCTTT. Its protein product is CASSLAPGNTEAFF. The full variable domain, rest sourced from reference TRBV11-2 and TRBJ1-1, is EAGVAQSPRYKIIEKRQSVAFWCNPISGHATLYWYQQILGQGPKLLIQFQNNGVVDDSQLPKDRFSAERLKGVDSTLKIQPAKLEDSAVYLCASSLAPGNTEAFFGQGTRLTVV.